This T cell receptor beta chain was recorded in a study of glioma-infiltrating T cells listed by TCRdb under 2016. With regard to the full study: Glioma tissue, non-neoplastic brain tissue and matched peripheral blood mononuclear cells were used as sources from which TCR alpha- and beta-chain repertoires were sequenced. To measure how far tissue and blood T-cell populations diverged, each tissue-infiltrating repertoire was compared against the peripheral blood repertoire of the same patient. Three low-grade glioma patients, fewer than 10 primary glioblastoma patients and three non-glioma patients contributing non-neoplastic brain tissue were included in the paired cohort. Results and caveats for the whole study, not just this receptor: In non-neoplastic patients, VJ-independent divergence between tissue and blood fell below expectation, whereas in all gliomas, and especially in low-grade gliomas, the divergence rose above expectation. Group comparisons were based on small numbers of patients: three non-neoplastic, three low-grade glioma and about 8 glioblastoma patients. Tissue and blood shared very few CDR3 sequences, a result attributed to high CDR3 diversity and limited sampling.

In the case of this clonotype: Its antigen is not yet known. Per-base qualities were not stored, and no clone one base away is much larger.

Germline trimming: 3 bases from V, 3 bases from J; junction bases outside gene matches: 5. Taken from the germline V gene (reference sequence), the CDR1 and CDR2 loops are LNHNV and YYDKDF. From the cysteine through the phenylalanine, the CDR3 covers 15 amino acids. Of all the DNA, just the CDR3 is kept, 45 bases in frame from base 1. TCR alpha and beta CDR3 regions were amplified with the iRepertoire nested amplicon-rescue multiplex PCR (arm-PCR) platform from RNA. The input for one-step reverse transcription and amplification was roughly 100-450 ng of either tissue mRNA or PBMC total RNA. Following bead purification, Illumina adapters were added by a secondary multiplex PCR, and the libraries were gel-purified between 200 and 400 bp. Demultiplexing relied on internal 6-nucleotide barcodes carried by the libraries. Sequencing of the libraries was done on an Illumina MiSeq using 2x220 or 2x250 nucleotide paired-end reads. Concerning the study's data processing: Paired reads were merged using FLASH 1.2.11 and aligned with BWA-MEM to the GRCh37 human genome, and TRA and TRB reads were then extracted. An IMGT-derived reference of cassette sequences and CDR3 motifs, with pseudogenes included, was used for V and J assignment. Reads were translated in three frames, and productive CDR3s were defined as those with a C...FGXG motif and no stop codons. Clonotypes were defined as unique combinations of V-J cassette pair and CDR3 amino acid sequence. Reads were filtered by Hamming distance, thresholded by each sample's sequence error rate in mapped regions. TCRdb applied fastp at Q25 and MiXCR to the public reads, then kept only in-frame beta chains. Here each entry gathers all rows of one CDR3 protein and keeps the most common genes and DNA. The V and J calls and clone size are TCRdb's, not the authors'. For this sample the table gives about 140,000 distinct CDR3 sequences, of which 30% to 40% were detected only once. The ten largest clones add up to 20% of the sample.

The chain uses TRBV15 and TRBJ2-7, with TRBD2 matching 10 junction bases. Sequencing was performed on glioma tissue, nonneoplastic brain tissue, or PBMCs (not recorded which). This clonotype was sampled from a human donor with low-grade glioma or glioblastoma, undergoing nonglioma brain surgery, or in good health (not recorded which). The DNA sequence reads TGTGCCACCAGCAGCTGGACTAGCGGTCTCTACGAGCAGTACTTC. Translated, it reads CATSSWTSGLYEQYF.